This TCR beta chain was sequenced for a study of shared clonotypes between healthy human individuals. The assay was immunoSEQ multiplex PCR, and TCRdb's table has in-frame clones only and misses some. Of around 510,000 clones listed, approximately 95% are singletons. The germline V and J ends were trimmed by 4 bases and 5 bases, with 18 bases remaining between them. There are 15 residues in the CDR3. The germline gives CDR1 SGDLS, CDR2 YYNGEE. This clonotype originated in a woman in her twenties or thirties in good health. Material for sequencing was naive CD4+ T cells sorted from blood. Subset defined: CD45RA+ positively selected. The chain links TRBV9 to TRBJ2-5; the D gene is possibly TRBD2 (5 bases). CDR3 sequence (DNA): TGTGCCAGCAGCCCTGGGAGTCCCGGTAGCGAGACCCAGTACTTC. This encodes CASSPGSPGSETQYF. Filled out from reference TRBV9 and TRBJ2-5, the complete variable domain reads DSGVTQTPKHLITATGQRVTLRCSPRSGDLSVYWYQQSLDQGLQFLIQYYNGEERAKGNILERFSAQQFPDLHSELNLSSLELGDSALYFCASSPGSPGSETQYFGPGTRLLVL.